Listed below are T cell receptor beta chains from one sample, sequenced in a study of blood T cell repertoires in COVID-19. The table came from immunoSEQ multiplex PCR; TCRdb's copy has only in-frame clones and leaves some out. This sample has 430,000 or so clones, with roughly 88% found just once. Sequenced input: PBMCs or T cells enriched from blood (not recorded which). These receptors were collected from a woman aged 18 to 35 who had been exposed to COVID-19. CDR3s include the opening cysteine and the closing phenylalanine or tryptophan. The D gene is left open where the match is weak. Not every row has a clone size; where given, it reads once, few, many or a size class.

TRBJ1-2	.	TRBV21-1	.	TGTGCCAGCAGCAAGGCCGGACTAGGTGGCTACACCTTC	CASSKAGLGGYTF
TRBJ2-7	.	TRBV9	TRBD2	TGTGCCAGCAGCATCCGACTAGCTGACGAGCAGTACTTC	CASSIRLADEQYF
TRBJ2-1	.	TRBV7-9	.	TGTGCCAGCAGCCCCCCGCGCAGGGGTTACAATGAGCAGTTCTTC	CASSPPRRGYNEQFF
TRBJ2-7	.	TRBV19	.	TGTGCCAGTAGTCCATGGGTTGGGAGCTCCTACGAGCAGTACTTC	CASSPWVGSSYEQYF
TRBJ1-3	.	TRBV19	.	TGTGCCAGCGACGGGGACTCTGGAAACACCATATATTTT	CASDGDSGNTIYF
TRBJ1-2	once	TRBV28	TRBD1	TGTGCCAGCACGGGACAGGGCTTGGGCTATGGCTACACCTTC	CASTGQGLGYGYTF
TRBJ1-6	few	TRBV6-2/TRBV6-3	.	TGTGCCAGCAGCCGCCTTGCCGCACACACAGGAGGGAATTCACCCCTCCACTTT	CASSRLAAHTGGNSPLHF
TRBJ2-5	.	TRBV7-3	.	TGTGCCAGCAGCTCTTCGACAGGCGGAGAGACCCAGTACTTC	CASSSSTGGETQYF
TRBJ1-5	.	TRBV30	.	TGTGCCTGGAGTCAGCGGGGGCTCCAGCCCCAGCATTTT	CAWSQRGLQPQHF
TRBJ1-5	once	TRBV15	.	TGTGCCACCAGTGACACAGGGAGCAATCAGCCCCAGCATTTT	CATSDTGSNQPQHF
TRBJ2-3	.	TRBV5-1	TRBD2	TGCGCCAGCAGCTTGGCATTGGTAGCGGGAGGTATAAGGGCAGATACGCAGTATTTT	CASSLALVAGGIRADTQYF
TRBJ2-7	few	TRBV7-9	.	TGTGCCAGCAGCTTCCGGGACAACCCCTACGAGCAGTACTTC	CASSFRDNPYEQYF
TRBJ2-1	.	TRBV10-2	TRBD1	TGCGCCAGCAGTGACGACAGGGGCTACTACAATGAGCAGTTCTTC	CASSDDRGYYNEQFF
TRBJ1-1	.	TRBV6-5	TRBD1	TGTGCCAGCAGTTACGGACAGGACACTGAAGCTTTCTTT	CASSYGQDTEAFF
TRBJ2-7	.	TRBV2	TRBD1	TGTGCCAGCAGTTTGGGACAGACATCGACCTACGAGCAGTACTTC	CASSLGQTSTYEQYF
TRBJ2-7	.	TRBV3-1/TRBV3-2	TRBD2	TGTGCCAGCAGTGAGAGGACTAGCGGGAGCGAGCAGTACTTC	CASSERTSGSEQYF
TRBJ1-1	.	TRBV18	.	TGTGCCAGCTCCGTGAGCCTGCTGATGAACACTGAAGCTTTCTTT	CASSVSLLMNTEAFF
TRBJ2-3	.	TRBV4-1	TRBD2	TGCGCCAGCAGCCGCCAGGAGCTAGCGGGGGGCACAGATACGCAGTATTTT	CASSRQELAGGTDTQYF
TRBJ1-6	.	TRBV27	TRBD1	TGTGCCAGCAGTGCCAGGGGGCATTGGAATTCACCCCTCCACTTT	CASSARGHWNSPLHF
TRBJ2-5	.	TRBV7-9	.	TGTGCCAGCAGCTTGCGCGGGATTAAGACCCAGTACTTC	CASSLRGIKTQYF
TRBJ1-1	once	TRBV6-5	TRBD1	TGTGCCAGCAGTTACGACAGGGGGCCCACTGAAGCTTTCTTT	CASSYDRGPTEAFF
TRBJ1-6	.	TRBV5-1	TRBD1	TGCGCCAGCAGCCCGGACAGGGTCTCACCCCTCCACTTT	CASSPDRVSPLHF
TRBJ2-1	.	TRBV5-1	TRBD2	TGCGCCAGCAGCTTGGTTATCGGCGGGAGAGGGTTTGAGCAGTTCTTC	CASSLVIGGRGFEQFF
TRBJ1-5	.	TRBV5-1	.	TGCGCTACGAGCCCGGGTCCAGAACAGCCCCAGCATTTT	CATSPGPEQPQHF
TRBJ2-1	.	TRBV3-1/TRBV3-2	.	TGTGCCAGCAGCCAAGAATTTAGCTCCTACAATGAGCAGTTCTTC	CASSQEFSSYNEQFF
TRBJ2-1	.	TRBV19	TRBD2	TGTGCCAGTAACCCCCGTGAGCGGGAAAATGAGCAGTTCTTC	CASNPRERENEQFF
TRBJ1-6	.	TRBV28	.	TGTGCCAGCAGTTTTCGGCAGGCGAATTCACCCCTCCACTTT	CASSFRQANSPLHF
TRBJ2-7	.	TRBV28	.	TGTGCCAGCAGTTTGTTCTCCGAGCAGTACTTC	CASSLFSEQYF
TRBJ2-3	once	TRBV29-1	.	TGCAGCGTTGAAGGAGCACAGGGTTGGACAGATACGCAGTATTTT	CSVEGAQGWTDTQYF
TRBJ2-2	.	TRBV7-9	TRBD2	TGTGCCAGCAGCGCCGTCCTGACTAGCCACGGGGAGCTGTTTTTT	CASSAVLTSHGELFF
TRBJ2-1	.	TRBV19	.	TGTGCCAGTAGTATGAACAGGGTCGGCAATGAGCAGTTCTTC	CASSMNRVGNEQFF
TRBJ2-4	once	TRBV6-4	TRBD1	TGTGCCAGCAGAGGGGACAGGGTAGCCAAAAACATTCAGTACTTC	CASRGDRVAKNIQYF